The present T cell receptor (beta chain) was sequenced within a study of beta chain features in type 1 diabetes. Study summary: All samples together contributed 100 million to 120 million sorted cells for examination.

CD4+ naive, central memory, regulatory and stem cell-like memory subsets were isolated by sorting on CD45RO/CCR7/CD25/CD127/CD95/CD27. Trimming at V came to 4 bases and at J to 4 bases, leaving 10 bases not matched to a gene. The CDR3 extends over 17 amino acids. Germline V gene lookup returns CDR1 SGHRS and CDR2 YFSETQ. Study conclusions and caveats: TCRB CDR3 length was moderately but significantly reduced in all four CD4+ subsets of Type 1 diabetes patients. A PCR bias possibly favoring shorter templates would apply equally to patients and controls.

This clone appeared a few times. The antigen remains undetermined. Expressed TCRB transcripts were sequenced because the isolated RNA had all been reverse transcribed beforehand. Produced via immunoSEQ multiplex PCR; TCRdb's table is partial and in-frame only. The sample holds about 190,000 clones, less than 9.5% seen once. The V and J genes are TRBV5-1 and TRBJ2-6; 8 bases map to TRBD1. This sequence originates from a middle-aged woman with type 1 diabetes. Sample: central memory CD4+ T cells from blood. CDR3 sequence (DNA): TGCGCCAGCAGCCCTTGGACAGGGAGACCCGGGGCCAACGTCCTGACTTTC. This sequence encodes CASSPWTGRPGANVLTF.